These T cell receptor beta chains were read from a single sample in a study of blood T cell repertoires in COVID-19. Profiling relied on immunoSEQ multiplex PCR, and the TCRdb table lists in-frame clones only, not all of them. Counted here are under 250,000 clones, 85% to 90% occurring once; the ten biggest clones make up 11%. Sample: peripheral blood. The origin of the receptors is a middle-aged man with COVID-19, enrolled during active disease. The CDR3 runs from the conserved cysteine through the conserved F or W. Fields, in order: V gene, D gene, J gene, clone size, CDR3 protein, CDR3 DNA. D genes are given only for firm matches. Not every row has a clone size; where given, it reads once, few, many or a size class.

TRBV5-6	TRBD2	TRBJ2-3	NA	CASSLRTSGGAADTQYF	TGTGCCAGCAGCTTGCGGACTAGCGGGGGGGCCGCAGATACGCAGTATTTT
TRBV19	NA	TRBJ2-7	NA	CASSTGTYEQYF	TGTGCCAGTAGTACAGGGACCTACGAGCAGTACTTC
TRBV6-2/TRBV6-3	NA	TRBJ2-1	NA	CASSYLASYNEQFF	TGTGCCAGCAGTTACTTGGCTAGTTACAATGAGCAGTTCTTC
TRBV30	NA	TRBJ2-1	NA	CAWMRASNEQFF	TGTGCCTGGATGAGGGCGAGCAATGAGCAGTTCTTC
TRBV7-2	TRBD1	TRBJ2-7	NA	CASSPKTGSYEQYF	TGTGCCAGCAGCCCCAAGACAGGGTCCTACGAGCAGTACTTC
TRBV7-2	TRBD1	TRBJ1-1	NA	CASSEGQLTEAFF	TGTGCCAGCTCCGAGGGACAGCTCACTGAAGCTTTCTTT
TRBV4-3	TRBD1	TRBJ1-2	NA	CASSKQGAGGYTF	TGCGCCAGCAGCAAACAGGGGGCTGGTGGCTACACCTTC
TRBV6-6	TRBD1	TRBJ2-7	NA	CASTGQGLGEQYF	TGTGCCAGCACCGGACAGGGACTTGGCGAGCAGTACTTC
TRBV5-1	TRBD1	TRBJ2-2	NA	CASSSTGQSGELFF	TGCGCCAGCAGCTCCACGGGACAGTCCGGGGAGCTGTTTTTT
TRBV28	NA	TRBJ2-7	NA	CASSLRQNEQYF	TGTGCCAGCAGTTTGCGACAAAACGAGCAGTACTTC
TRBV6-5	TRBD2	TRBJ2-7	NA	CASSYPGLAATYEQYF	TGTGCCAGCAGTTACCCAGGACTAGCGGCTACCTACGAGCAGTACTTC
TRBV5-1	TRBD2	TRBJ2-5	NA	CASSLGLAGNQETQYF	TGCGCCAGCAGCTTAGGGCTAGCGGGGAACCAAGAGACCCAGTACTTC
TRBV5-1	NA	TRBJ2-3	NA	CASSLGRSLGADTQYF	TGCGCCAGCAGCTTGGGTAGGAGTCTAGGCGCAGATACGCAGTATTTT
TRBV25-1	NA	TRBJ1-2	NA	CASSDQGWGGYTF	TGTGCCAGCAGTGACCAGGGATGGGGTGGCTACACCTTC
TRBV7-9	NA	TRBJ2-7	NA	CASSPSSYEQYF	TGTGCCAGCAGCCCGAGCTCCTACGAGCAGTACTTC
TRBV7-2	TRBD1	TRBJ1-2	NA	CASSLTTGDGGYTF	TGTGCCAGCAGCTTAACGACAGGGGATGGTGGCTACACCTTC
TRBV6-6	NA	TRBJ2-7	NA	CASSYSGGEAYEQYF	TGTGCCAGCAGTTACTCGGGCGGGGAAGCCTACGAGCAGTACTTC
TRBV19	TRBD2	TRBJ2-1	NA	CASSIGLAGSYNEQFF	TGTGCCAGTAGTATAGGACTAGCGGGAAGCTACAATGAGCAGTTCTTC
TRBV25-1	TRBD1	TRBJ1-3	NA	CASSTGTERNTIYF	TGTGCCAGCAGCACTGGGACAGAACGAAACACCATATATTTT
TRBV9	TRBD1	TRBJ2-7	NA	CASGTGVYEQYF	TGTGCCAGTGGGACAGGTGTTTACGAGCAGTACTTC
TRBV19	TRBD1	TRBJ1-2	NA	CASSQDRVYGYTF	TGTGCCAGTAGCCAGGACAGGGTCTATGGCTACACCTTC
TRBV5-1	NA	TRBJ1-2	NA	CASSMDRSSQLNYGYTF	TGCGCCAGCAGCATGGACAGATCATCTCAGTTGAACTATGGCTACACCTTC
TRBV18	NA	TRBJ1-1	once	CASSPSGETKAFF	TGTGCCAGCTCACCATCCGGGGAAACTAAAGCTTTCTTT
TRBV4-1	TRBD1	TRBJ2-1	NA	CASSQEGQGATYNEQFF	TGCGCCAGCAGCCAAGAGGGACAGGGGGCCACCTACAATGAGCAGTTCTTC
TRBV5-5	NA	TRBJ1-5	NA	CASSPIGGESYSNQPQHF	TGTGCCAGCAGCCCCATCGGAGGGGAGAGTTATAGCAATCAGCCCCAGCATTTT
TRBV5-4	TRBD1	TRBJ2-5	NA	CASSAGTGWRQETQYF	TGTGCCAGCAGCGCCGGGACAGGGTGGCGGCAAGAGACCCAGTACTTC
TRBV2	TRBD1	TRBJ1-6	NA	CASSRDRQGGNSPLHF	TGTGCCAGCAGTCGGGATCGACAGGGAGGAAATTCACCCCTCCACTTT
TRBV9	TRBD2	TRBJ2-5	NA	CASSVSREIETQYF	TGTGCCAGCAGCGTGTCGCGGGAGATAGAGACCCAGTACTTC
TRBV6-2/TRBV6-3	NA	TRBJ1-4	NA	CASSGHDRSGNEKLFF	TGTGCCAGCAGTGGCCATGACAGGTCCGGAAATGAAAAACTGTTTTTT
TRBV5-1	TRBD1	TRBJ1-1	NA	CASSPGTGPYTEAFF	TGCGCCAGCAGCCCCGGGACAGGGCCTTACACTGAAGCTTTCTTT
TRBV28	NA	TRBJ1-1	NA	CASSPQGIGATEAFF	TGTGCCAGCAGTCCCCAGGGGATCGGGGCCACTGAAGCTTTCTTT
TRBV3-1/TRBV3-2	NA	TRBJ2-7	once	CASSPRGGTYEQYF	TGTGCCAGCAGCCCCCGGGGAGGAACCTACGAGCAGTACTTC
TRBV12-3/TRBV12-4	NA	TRBJ2-5	NA	CASSPNQETQYF	TGTGCCAGCAGTCCCAACCAAGAGACCCAGTACTTC
TRBV7-5	NA	TRBJ1-4	once	CARSFYRQGRSNEKLFF	TGTGCCAGAAGCTTTTACCGACAGGGGCGGTCTAATGAAAAACTGTTTTTT
TRBV29-1	TRBD2	TRBJ2-7	NA	CSVECLAGGYEQYF	TGCAGCGTTGAATGTCTAGCGGGAGGCTACGAGCAGTACTTC
TRBV6-6	TRBD1	TRBJ2-5	NA	CASSYTGDRSPGTQYF	TGTGCCAGCAGTTACACAGGGGACAGGTCCCCAGGGACCCAGTACTTC
TRBV2	NA	TRBJ2-5	NA	CASTERPGETQYF	TGTGCCAGCACGGAGCGGCCGGGAGAGACCCAGTACTTC
TRBV7-9	TRBD1	TRBJ1-5	few	CASSSGQGAFQPQHF	TGTGCCAGCAGCTCGGGACAGGGGGCATTTCAGCCCCAGCATTTT